What follows are 25 T cell receptor beta chains derived from one specimen sequenced in a study of T cells in Graves' hyperthyroidism and ophthalmopathy. Regions amplified from RNA transcripts were the TCR beta CDR3 regions. The HTBI primer set was used in a first-round RT-PCR of the TCR CDR3. TCRdb fed the multiplex PCR reads into MiXCR, producing one record per CDR3 protein. This sample yields about 290,000 distinct CDR3 sequences, of which approximately 13% are seen a single time; 7.9% belongs to the top ten. The sample comprised blood. The receptor source for this set is a woman between 35 and 50 years old with Graves' hyperthyroidism.

This clonotype appeared a few times. This chain joins TRBV24-1 and TRBJ2-5, with D unclear. CDR3 length: 13 residues. Trimming removed 4 bases from V and 3 bases from J, with 8 bases in between. Per germline, CDR1 KGHDR and CDR2 SFDVKD. CDR3 in DNA: TGTGCCACCAGTGACTCAGCCGAAGAGACCCAGTACTTC. Its translation is CATSDSAEETQYF.

This clonotype was found many times. This chain uses TRBV18 with TRBJ1-1; D unclear. The CDR3 has 14 amino acids. V was trimmed by 3 bases and J by 1 base, leaving 9 bases between them. CDR1 and CDR2 (germline): KGHSH, LQKENI. The chain's CDR3 is CASSPSLTNTEAFF. CDR3 sequence (DNA): TGTGCCAGCTCACCGTCCTTGACGAACACTGAAGCTTTCTTT.

This clonotype was counted at least ten times. The rearrangement uses TRBV6-2 or TRBV6-3 and TRBJ1-3; possible D gene TRBD1, 6 bases. This CDR3 region has 14 residues. Trimming removed 5 bases from V and 3 bases from J, with 11 bases in between. The germline V gene encodes CDR1 MNHEY and CDR2 SVGEGT. The CDR3 is CASSLYRVGNTIYF. In DNA form, the CDR3 reads TGTGCCAGCAGTCTCTACAGGGTTGGAAACACCATATATTTT.

There are a few counts of this clonotype. This chain links TRBV18 with TRBJ2-7, with 7 bases identical to TRBD1. The germline V gene encodes CDR1 KGHSH and CDR2 LQKENI. There are 13 residues in the CDR3. With V trimmed by 6 bases and J by 4 bases, 6 bases remained unmatched. The CDR3 region has the DNA TGTGCCAGCTCTCAAACAGGGGATTACGAGCAGTACTTC. Encoded protein: CASSQTGDYEQYF.

This clonotype was seen more than once but under ten times. V and J are TRBV20-1 and TRBJ2-3, with D possibly matching TRBD1 (5 bases). CDR3 length: 15 residues. Trimming left V 5 bases short and J 1 base short, with 16 bases between. CDR1 and CDR2 from the germline V gene are DFQATT and SNEGSKA (reference sequence). The CDR3 protein is CSALTVHIGTDTQYF. DNA of the CDR3: TGCAGTGCTCTGACAGTGCATATAGGCACAGATACGCAGTATTTT.

This clonotype was detected only a few times. This chain uses TRBV19 with TRBJ1-5; weak D call: TRBD1 (6 bases). Germline-derived CDR1 and CDR2 are LNHDA and SQIVND (reference sequence). V shed 6 bases and J shed 0 bases, with 9 bases lying between them. This CDR3 has 14 amino acids. DNA for the CDR3: TGTGCCAGTAGAACAGGGTATAGCAATCAGCCCCAGCATTTT. This translates into CASRTGYSNQPQHF. Filled out from reference TRBV19 and TRBJ1-5, the complete variable domain reads DGGITQSPKYLFRKEGQNVTLSCEQNLNHDAMYWYRQDPGQGLRLIYYSQIVNDFQKGDIAEGYSVSREKKESFPLTVTSAQKNPTAFYLCASRTGYSNQPQHFGDGTRLSIL.

This clonotype was recorded many times. The CDR3 DNA reads as TGCAGTGCTAGAGATTTCGGGGAGCGTACCCAGTACTTC. Translating gives CSARDFGERTQYF. This chain connects TRBV20-1 to TRBJ2-5; a possible D gene is TRBD2 (5 bases). V was pared by 0 bases and J by 8 bases, with 13 bases between. The CDR3 has 13 residues. The germline V gene has CDR1 DFQATT and CDR2 SNEGSKA (reference sequence).

This clonotype was seen many times. The V and J genes are TRBV12-3 or TRBV12-4 and TRBJ2-1; perhaps TRBD2 as D (5 bases). The CDR3 covers 12 residues. V gave up 6 bases and J gave up 14 bases, with 17 bases separating them. The CDR3 DNA is TGTGCCAGCAGCCGCAGAACTAGTTTTAAGTTCTTC. Translating gives CASSRRTSFKFF.

This clonotype was recorded at least ten times. V and J are TRBV29-1 and TRBJ2-7; 8 nucleotides match TRBD2. CDR1 is SQVTM, CDR2 ANQGSEA, per germline. The V and J ends lost 6 bases and 3 bases, in that order; junction bases with no gene match: 10. There are 14 residues in the CDR3. CDR3 nucleotide sequence: TGCAGCGTAAAAGGAGCGGGAGACGACTACGAGCAGTACTTC. Its translation is CSVKGAGDDYEQYF.

CDR3 bases: TGTGCCAGCAGTACGACCGGGACAGGGTACAATGAGCAGTTCTTC. Amino acid sequence: CASSTTGTGYNEQFF. The chain has TRBV27 and TRBJ2-1; 9 nucleotides align to TRBD1. The CDR3 length is 15 residues. J gave up 4 bases and V 5 bases, and 6 bases lay outside the gene matches. Per the germline V gene, CDR1 is MNHEY and CDR2 is SMNVEV (reference sequence).

This clonotype was counted many times. The chain links TRBV2 to TRBJ2-5; D is unclear. Germline V CDR1 and CDR2: SNHLY, FYNNEI. The CDR3 has 14 amino acids. Trimming cost V 3 bases and J 1 base, with 9 bases left between them. The CDR3 protein is CASSDGNFQETQYF. The CDR3 bases are TGTGCCAGCAGTGACGGTAATTTCCAAGAGACCCAGTACTTC.

This clonotype was seen at least ten times. The gene calls are TRBV12-3 or TRBV12-4 and TRBJ2-1, with unresolved D. Trimming removed 7 bases from V and 5 bases from J, with 24 bases in between. The CDR3 length is 17 residues. CDR3 coding DNA: TGTGCCAGCACTCCAACCATCCGGCTACGAGGTAACAATGAGCAGTTCTTC. Its protein is CASTPTIRLRGNNEQFF.

This rearrangement joins TRBV12-3 or TRBV12-4 to TRBJ2-1, with D possibly matching TRBD2 (5 bases). The CDR3 extends over 14 amino acids. Trimming removed 3 bases at V and 10 bases at J, with 16 bases between. CDR3 sequence reads: CASSFPGESDEQFF. The CDR3 DNA reads as TGTGCCAGCAGTTTTCCCGGGGAGTCTGACGAGCAGTTCTTC.

This clonotype has at least ten counts. This chain joins TRBV19 and TRBJ1-5; D ambiguous. In germline, CDR1 is LNHDA, CDR2 SQIVND (reference sequence). The CDR3 is 13 amino acids. V gave up 7 bases and J gave up 1 base, with 8 bases separating them. The CDR3 DNA reads as TGTGCCAGTAACGTAGCAAGCAATCAGCCCCAGCATTTT. It encodes CASNVASNQPQHF.

This clonotype has only a few counts. The chain joins TRBV5-1 to TRBJ2-1; 7 positions match TRBD1. The CDR3 sequence is 14 residues long. Per germline, CDR1 SGHRS and CDR2 YFSETQ. Trimming took 4 bases from V and 9 from J; bases not matched to a gene: 10. CDR3 DNA sequence: TGCGCCAGCAGCCCAGGGGGATACCGCGGTGAGCAGTTCTTC. Encoded protein: CASSPGGYRGEQFF.

The V call is TRBV5-8, the J call TRBJ1-2; no firm D call. This CDR3 has 14 amino acids. Germline values: CDR1 SGHTS, CDR2 YDEGEE. Trimming left V 5 bases short and J 1 base short, with 12 bases between. The CDR3 is CASSPRTVNYGYTF. In nucleotides, the CDR3 is TGTGCCAGCAGTCCAAGGACTGTTAACTATGGCTACACCTTC.

This clonotype was counted a few times. Written as DNA, the CDR3 is TGTGCCAGCAGCCAAGCCACCGGGACAGGCGGGTATAGCAATCAGCCCCAGCATTTT. Amino acids: CASSQATGTGGYSNQPQHF. The V gene is TRBV3-1, the J gene TRBJ1-5; 8 bases map to TRBD1. The germline CDR1 and CDR2 sequences are LGHDT and YNNKEL (reference sequence). With V trimmed by 1 base and J by 0 bases, 11 bases remained unmatched. The CDR3 covers 19 residues.

This clonotype was seen a few times. This chain links TRBV2 with TRBJ2-2; TRBD2 agrees at 7 bases. V dropped 5 bases and J dropped 5; count of bases not matched to a gene: 11. CDR3 length: 16 residues. CDR1 and CDR2 from the germline V gene are SNHLY and FYNNEI. CDR3 sequence (DNA): TGTGCCAGCAGTAGTATCGCTAGCGGTGCTACCGGGGAGCTGTTTTTT. It is translated as CASSSIASGATGELFF. Complete variable domain (other parts from reference TRBV2 and TRBJ2-2): EPEVTQTPSHQVTQMGQEVILRCVPISNHLYFYWYRQILGQKVEFLVSFYNNEISEKSEIFDDQFSVERPDGSNFTLKIRSTKLEDSAMYFCASSSIASGATGELFFGEGSRLTVL.

This clonotype was observed a few times. The chain carries TRBV27 and TRBJ2-1, with D uncertain. From germline, CDR1 is MNHEY and CDR2 SMNVEV (reference sequence). The V end was cut by 8 bases, the J end by 8 bases, with 13 bases between. The CDR3 extends over 12 amino acids. The chain's CDR3 is CASVTKGDEQFF. The CDR3 DNA reads as TGTGCCAGCGTTACGAAAGGCGATGAGCAGTTCTTC.

V and J are TRBV19 and TRBJ2-5; weak D call: TRBD2 (6 bases). The CDR3 runs 17 residues. Germline V lookup: CDR1 LNHDA, CDR2 SQIVND (reference sequence). The germline V and J ends were trimmed by 4 bases and 4 bases, with 22 bases remaining between them. The CDR3 region is CASSTLGGKQGRETQYF. The CDR3 nucleotides read TGTGCCAGTAGTACCTTGGGGGGTAAGCAGGGAAGAGAGACCCAGTACTTC.

V is TRBV25-1 and J is TRBJ2-3; 8 bases match TRBD2. The germline V gene has CDR1 MGHDK and CDR2 SYGVNS. The CDR3 has 16 amino acids. The V gene end was trimmed by 5 bases and the J gene end by 5 bases; junction bases not matched to a gene: 12. As DNA, the CDR3 is TGTGCCAGCAGTCCCGGAGTAGCGGGAAAGGGAGATACGCAGTATTTT. The encoded protein is CASSPGVAGKGDTQYF. The complete variable domain, with remaining parts taken from reference TRBV25-1 and TRBJ2-3, reads EADIYQTPRYLVIGTGKKITLECSQTMGHDKMYWYQQDPGMELHLIHYSYGVNSTEKGDLSSESTVSRIRTEHFPLTLESARPSHTSQYLCASSPGVAGKGDTQYFGPGTRLTVL.

This clonotype came up many times. The chain joins TRBV12-5 to TRBJ2-7, with D possibly matching TRBD2 (7 bases). The V end lost 2 bases, the J end lost 5 bases, and 19 bases lay between the germline ends. CDR1 and CDR2 (germline): LGHNT, FRNRAP. The CDR3 runs 16 residues. CDR3 nucleotide sequence: TGTGCTAGTGGTTTGCCTCCGGGGGGCCCCCAAGACGAGCAGTACTTC. Protein sequence: CASGLPPGGPQDEQYF. Looking up the rest from reference TRBV12-5 and TRBJ2-7 gives the full variable domain: DARVTQTPRHKVTEMGQEVTMRCQPILGHNTVFWYRQTMMQGLELLAYFRNRAPLDDSGMPKDRFSAEMPDATLATLKIQPSEPRDSAVYFCASGLPPGGPQDEQYFGPGTRLTVT.

This clonotype was detected many times. The chain has TRBV28 and TRBJ2-5, with D perhaps being TRBD1 or TRBD2 (7 bases each). Germline CDR1 and CDR2: MDHEN and SYDVKM. This CDR3 has 14 amino acids. V lost 5 bases to trimming and J lost 4 bases, with 14 bases between them. CDR3 sequence reads: CASSGGDSLETQYF. DNA for the CDR3: TGTGCCAGCAGTGGGGGGGACAGCCTAGAGACCCAGTACTTC.

This clonotype was observed many times. The chain employs TRBV6-2 or TRBV6-3 and TRBJ1-2, with D perhaps TRBD1 (6 bases). The germline gives CDR1 MNHEY, CDR2 SVGEGT. V dropped 6 bases and J dropped 4 bases, with 15 bases sitting between them. This CDR3 comprises 14 residues. This chain's CDR3 is CASSDNRVGYGYTF. CDR3 nucleotides: TGTGCCAGCAGCGATAACAGGGTCGGCTATGGCTACACCTTC.

This clonotype was seen at least ten times. The V and J genes are TRBV5-1 and TRBJ2-7; no clear D. V was trimmed by 0 bases and J by 6 bases, leaving 13 bases between them. Germline CDR1 and CDR2: SGHRS and YFSETQ. The CDR3 is 14 residues long. The CDR3 nucleotides read TGCGCCAGCAGCTTGGGTCCAGAGACGGGCGAGCAGTACTTC. Residues: CASSLGPETGEQYF.